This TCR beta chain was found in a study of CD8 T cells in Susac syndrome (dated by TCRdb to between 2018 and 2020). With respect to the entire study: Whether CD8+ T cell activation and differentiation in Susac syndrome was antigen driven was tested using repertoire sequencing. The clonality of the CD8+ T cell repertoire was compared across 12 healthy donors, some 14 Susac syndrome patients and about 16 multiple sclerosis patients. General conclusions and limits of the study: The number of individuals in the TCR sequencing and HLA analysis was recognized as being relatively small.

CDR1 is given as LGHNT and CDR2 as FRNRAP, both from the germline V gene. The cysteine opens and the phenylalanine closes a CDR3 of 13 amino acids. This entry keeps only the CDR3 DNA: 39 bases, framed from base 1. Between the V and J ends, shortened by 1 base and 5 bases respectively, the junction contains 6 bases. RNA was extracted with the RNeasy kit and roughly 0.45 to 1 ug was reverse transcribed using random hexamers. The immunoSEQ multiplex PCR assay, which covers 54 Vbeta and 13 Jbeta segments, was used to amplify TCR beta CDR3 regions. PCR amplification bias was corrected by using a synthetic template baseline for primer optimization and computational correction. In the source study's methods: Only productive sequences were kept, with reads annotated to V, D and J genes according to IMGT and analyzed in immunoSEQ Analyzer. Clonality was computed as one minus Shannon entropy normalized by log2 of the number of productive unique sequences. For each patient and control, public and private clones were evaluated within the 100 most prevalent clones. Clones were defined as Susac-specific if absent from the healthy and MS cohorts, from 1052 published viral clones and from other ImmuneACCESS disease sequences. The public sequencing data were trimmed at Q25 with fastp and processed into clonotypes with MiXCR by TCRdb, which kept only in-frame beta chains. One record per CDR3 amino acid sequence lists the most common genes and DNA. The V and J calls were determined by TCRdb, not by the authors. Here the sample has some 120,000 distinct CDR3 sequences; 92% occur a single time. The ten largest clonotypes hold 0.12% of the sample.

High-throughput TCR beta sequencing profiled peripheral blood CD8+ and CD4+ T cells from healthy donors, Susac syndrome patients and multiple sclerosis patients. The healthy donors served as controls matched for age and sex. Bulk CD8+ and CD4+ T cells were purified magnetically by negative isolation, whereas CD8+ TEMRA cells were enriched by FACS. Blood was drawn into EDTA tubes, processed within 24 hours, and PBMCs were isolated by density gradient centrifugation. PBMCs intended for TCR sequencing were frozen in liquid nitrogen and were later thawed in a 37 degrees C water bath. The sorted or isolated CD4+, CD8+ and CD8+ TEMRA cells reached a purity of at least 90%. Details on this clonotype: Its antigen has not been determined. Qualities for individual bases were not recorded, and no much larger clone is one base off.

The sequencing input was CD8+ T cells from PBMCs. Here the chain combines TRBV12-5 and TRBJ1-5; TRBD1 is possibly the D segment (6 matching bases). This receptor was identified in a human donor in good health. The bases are TGTGCTAGTGGTTTGGAGGGGGATCAGCCCCAGCATTTT. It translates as CASGLEGDQPQHF.